The clone carrying this T cell receptor (beta chain) was observed a single time. Its antigen is currently unknown. This specimen belongs to a study of blood T cells in healthy people across ages. Overall study results and limits: Long-lived donors exceeded aged donors in naive CD4+ cells and diversity. It was held that the diversity estimates obtained from one million T cells were underestimates.

Next came a second PCR, run for about 6 to 12 cycles, which used a sample-barcoded 5' primer along with a J-beta primer mix. Each CDR3 protein gets one entry after TCRdb re-called the 5' RACE reads with MiXCR. The table shows approximately 800,000 distinct CDR3 sequences, with nearly 60% occurring only once. Trimming removed 8 bases from V and 1 base from J, with 16 bases in between. This CDR3 has 14 amino acids. Per germline, CDR1 SQVTM and CDR2 ANQGSEA. The sequencing sample was made of blood. The clonotype comes from a man aged 25-45 years in good health. This chain links TRBV29-1 with TRBJ2-3; tentatively, D is TRBD2 (6 bases). The CDR3 DNA reads TGCAGCCTTGGGGAGGCGGGTGGCACAGATACGCAGTATTTT. Residues: CSLGEAGGTDTQYF.